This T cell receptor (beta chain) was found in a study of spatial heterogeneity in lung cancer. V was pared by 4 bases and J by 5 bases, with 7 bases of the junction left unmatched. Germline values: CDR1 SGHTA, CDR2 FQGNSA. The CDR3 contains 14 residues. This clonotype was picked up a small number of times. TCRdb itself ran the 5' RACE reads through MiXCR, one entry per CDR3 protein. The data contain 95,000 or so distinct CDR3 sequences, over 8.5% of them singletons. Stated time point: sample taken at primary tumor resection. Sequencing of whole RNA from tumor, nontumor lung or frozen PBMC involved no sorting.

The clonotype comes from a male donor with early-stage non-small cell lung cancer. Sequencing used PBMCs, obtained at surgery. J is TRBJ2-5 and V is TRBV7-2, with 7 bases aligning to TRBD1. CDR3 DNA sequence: TGTGCCAGCAGCTCTCAAAGAGGGGGCGAGACCCAGTACTTC. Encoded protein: CASSSQRGGETQYF.